This paragraph reports one TCR beta chain. This specimen belongs to a study of blood T cell repertoires in COVID-19. Study as a whole: Donors in the United States, Italy and Spain gave samples during acute or convalescent COVID-19. PBMCs, B-cell-depleted T cells, or T cells were the source of the cDNA or gDNA that made up the material.

Original processing notes: Amplifying reference gene primers gave estimates of nucleated cell counts. Method: immunoSEQ multiplex PCR; TCRdb's copy keeps in-frame clones and lacks some. D and trimming come from the DNA, and the V and J calls and clone size come from that table. Of 50,000 to 70,000 clones in the sample, 91% were seen once. The sample comprised peripheral blood. The sequence derives from a man in his 60s with acute or convalescent COVID-19.

CDR3 nucleotide sequence: TGCAGCGTAGGGACAGGGGACCGGGGTGAAAAACTGTTTTTT. It specifies CSVGTGDRGEKLFF. The chain combines TRBV29-1 with TRBJ1-4; TRBD1 aligns across 10 bases. CDR3 length: 14 amino acids. The germline V gene encodes CDR1 SQVTM and CDR2 ANQGSEA. The trim removed 6 bases at V and 7 bases at J, leaving 8 bases unmatched.